These T cell receptor beta chains were read from a single sample in a study of T cells in Graves' hyperthyroidism and ophthalmopathy. MiXCR, applied by TCRdb to the multiplex PCR reads, yields one record per CDR3 protein. The sample consists of approximately 530,000 distinct CDR3 sequences, about 20% of them appearing once. Sample: blood. These receptors all stem from a man aged 40-55 years with Graves' ophthalmopathy. The CDR3 runs from the conserved cysteine through the conserved F or W.

v_call: TRBV20-1; j_call: TRBJ2-3; cdr3_aa: CSARTSSSTDTQYF
v_call: TRBV14; j_call: TRBJ2-5; cdr3_aa: CASSQDLTSAQTQYF
v_call: TRBV2; j_call: TRBJ2-1; cdr3_aa: CASKRLAWQFF
v_call: TRBV7-3; j_call: TRBJ2-7; cdr3_aa: CASSSGGTSGRNEQYF
v_call: TRBV7-2; j_call: TRBJ2-1; cdr3_aa: CASSLGFWSGGYNEQFF
v_call: TRBV6-5; j_call: TRBJ1-2; cdr3_aa: CASSYLEVGPPNYGYTF
v_call: TRBV20-1; j_call: TRBJ2-3; cdr3_aa: CSAREDTQYF
v_call: TRBV27; j_call: TRBJ2-5; cdr3_aa: CASSHNKETQYF
v_call: TRBV5-1; j_call: TRBJ1-6; cdr3_aa: CASSLVGDRVGSPLHF
v_call: TRBV5-4; j_call: TRBJ1-5; cdr3_aa: CASSFGGEQPQHF
v_call: TRBV30; j_call: TRBJ2-7; cdr3_aa: CAWSPGLTFYEQYF
v_call: TRBV30; j_call: TRBJ2-6; cdr3_aa: CARLTSGANVLTF
v_call: TRBV3-1; j_call: TRBJ1-2; cdr3_aa: CASSQERRPNYGYTF
v_call: TRBV5-1; j_call: TRBJ1-2; cdr3_aa: CASATTGRYGYTF
v_call: TRBV2; j_call: TRBJ1-1; cdr3_aa: CASRGGGAEAFF
v_call: TRBV12-3/TRBV12-4; j_call: TRBJ1-1; cdr3_aa: CASSFLGDRTEAFF
v_call: TRBV29-1; j_call: TRBJ1-1; cdr3_aa: CSVDGTGTEAFF
v_call: TRBV18; j_call: TRBJ2-5; cdr3_aa: CASSPPTGVETQYF
v_call: TRBV12-3/TRBV12-4; j_call: TRBJ1-4; cdr3_aa: CASSLGGLGEKLFF
v_call: TRBV24-1; j_call: TRBJ2-7; cdr3_aa: CATSDLRPTRPTYEQYF
v_call: TRBV20-1; j_call: TRBJ1-5; cdr3_aa: CSATDNHQPQHF
v_call: TRBV7-3; j_call: TRBJ1-1; cdr3_aa: CASSLNAGEVREAFF
v_call: TRBV28; j_call: TRBJ2-7; cdr3_aa: CASSLSEPSREQYF
v_call: TRBV11-2; j_call: TRBJ2-5; cdr3_aa: CASSLDSGQTQYF
v_call: TRBV7-6; j_call: TRBJ2-7; cdr3_aa: CASSLAVRDYEQYF
v_call: TRBV19; j_call: TRBJ2-5; cdr3_aa: CASSIGVETQYF
v_call: TRBV2; j_call: TRBJ2-6; cdr3_aa: CASSEWGTSGANVLTF
v_call: TRBV20-1; j_call: TRBJ1-1; cdr3_aa: CSARDVQGAIAEAFF
v_call: TRBV6-4; j_call: TRBJ2-1; cdr3_aa: CASSDRQSPTYNEQFF
v_call: TRBV27; j_call: TRBJ2-3; cdr3_aa: CATIARDSGPDTQYF
v_call: TRBV7-9; j_call: TRBJ2-1; cdr3_aa: CASSLRSGGGEQFF
v_call: TRBV9; j_call: TRBJ2-7; cdr3_aa: CASSVGSGGPSYEQYF
v_call: TRBV20-1; j_call: TRBJ2-3; cdr3_aa: CSARVRGALDTQYF
v_call: TRBV27; j_call: TRBJ2-4; cdr3_aa: CASSAARTGPNQYF
v_call: TRBV20-1; j_call: TRBJ2-3; cdr3_aa: CSALVAGGTDTQYF
v_call: TRBV20-1; j_call: TRBJ1-2; cdr3_aa: CSAMDRYGYTF
v_call: TRBV28; j_call: TRBJ2-7; cdr3_aa: CASSPPGRGGEQYF
v_call: TRBV18; j_call: TRBJ1-1; cdr3_aa: CASSPETGGITEAFF
v_call: TRBV29-1; j_call: TRBJ1-5; cdr3_aa: CSVAQGVGQPQHF
v_call: TRBV5-1; j_call: TRBJ1-1; cdr3_aa: CASSPDRRSEAFF
v_call: TRBV19; j_call: TRBJ2-3; cdr3_aa: CASSILASSTDTQYF
v_call: TRBV27; j_call: TRBJ2-1; cdr3_aa: CASSFEGENNEQFF
v_call: TRBV12-3/TRBV12-4; j_call: TRBJ2-1; cdr3_aa: CASSANLGEQFF
v_call: TRBV6-1; j_call: TRBJ2-3; cdr3_aa: CASSPRGGTTDTQYF
v_call: TRBV3-1; j_call: TRBJ2-3; cdr3_aa: CASSQDRTSGGRGPTDTQYF
v_call: TRBV7-9; j_call: TRBJ1-5; cdr3_aa: CASSSTGDQPQHF
v_call: TRBV9; j_call: TRBJ2-5; cdr3_aa: CASSSSGRGPGETQYF
v_call: TRBV27; j_call: TRBJ1-5; cdr3_aa: CASSFSSGNQPQHF
v_call: TRBV9; j_call: TRBJ2-7; cdr3_aa: CASRAGPSYEQYF